One sample yielded the 27 T cell receptor beta chains listed below, sequenced in a study of blood T cell repertoires in COVID-19. Sequencing was performed with immunoSEQ multiplex PCR; in TCRdb, only in-frame clones are kept and a portion is missing. The sample includes around 170,000 clones, 88% of them seen just once. The specimen sequenced was peripheral blood. Receptor source: a man aged 55-75 years with acute or convalescent COVID-19.

This rearrangement joins TRBV4-1 to TRBJ2-3, with D perhaps matching TRBD2 (7 bases). CDR1 and CDR2 from the germline V gene are MGHRA and YSYEKL. Trimming took off 8 bases at V and 4 bases at J, with 16 bases between the two ends. CDR3 length: 14 amino acids. CDR3 region: CASGGGGQADTQYF. Here the CDR3 DNA reads TGCGCCAGCGGAGGGGGGGGGCAGGCAGATACGCAGTATTTT.

The chain joins TRBV30 to TRBJ2-3; no firm D call. The CDR3 sequence is 11 residues long. The germline gives CDR1 GTSNPN, CDR2 SVGIG (reference sequence). V was clipped by 2 bases and J by 2 bases, with 2 bases between them. The CDR3 protein is CAWSYTDTQYF. The CDR3 bases are TGTGCCTGGAGTTACACAGATACGCAGTATTTT. Variable domain in full (rest from reference TRBV30 and TRBJ2-3): SQTIHQWPATLVQPVGSPLSLECTVEGTSNPNLYWYRQAAGRGLQLLFYSVGIGQISSEVPQNLSASRPQDRQFILSSKKLLLSDSGFYLCAWSYTDTQYFGPGTRLTVL.

The chain employs TRBV4-2 and TRBJ1-5; D uncertain. The germline gives CDR1 LGHNA, CDR2 YNFKEQ. This CDR3 spans 12 amino acids. The V end lost 5 bases, the J end lost 4 bases, and 6 bases lay between the germline ends. CDR3 in DNA: TGTGCCAGCAGCTCTCCGAATCAGCCCCAGCATTTT. Translated: CASSSPNQPQHF.

A single count supports this clone. The chain uses TRBV6-4 and TRBJ2-1, with TRBD2 identical over 10 bases. This CDR3 contains 16 residues. Germline V gene data show CDR1 as MRHNA and CDR2 as SNTAGT. J lost 8 bases, V lost 0 bases, and 7 bases had no gene match. The CDR3 here is CASSDSQRGGPDEQFF. The CDR3 bases are TGTGCCAGCAGTGACTCCCAGCGGGGGGGCCCGGATGAGCAGTTCTTC.

The chain is built from TRBV3-1 (or the pseudogene TRBV3-2) and TRBJ2-7; a weak D match, TRBD2 (5 bases). V lost 6 bases and J lost 5, with 11 bases in between. This CDR3 region has 12 residues. Germline lookup yields CDR1 LGHDT and CDR2 YNNKEL (reference sequence). The CDR3 bases are TGTGCCAGCAGAGGCGCGGGCAACGAGCAGTACGTC. Amino acids: CASRGAGNEQYV.

The CDR3, as DNA: TGTGCCAGCAGTCCAGGGCTCAATCAGCCCCAGCATTTT. It codes for CASSPGLNQPQHF. The rearrangement links TRBV27 to TRBJ1-5, with D possibly matching TRBD1 (5 bases). The CDR3 consists of 13 residues. V lost 5 bases to trimming and J lost 3 bases, with 8 bases between them. Per the germline V gene, CDR1 is MNHEY and CDR2 is SMNVEV (reference sequence).

This clone showed up just once. V is TRBV29-1 and J is TRBJ1-2, with D hard to call. Germline V gene sequence: CDR1 SQVTM, CDR2 ANQGSEA. V was trimmed by 7 bases and J by 2 bases, leaving 17 bases between them. CDR3 length: 14 amino acids. This CDR3 reads CSALAGSINYGYTF. The CDR3 DNA reads TGCAGCGCCCTAGCGGGCAGCATAAACTATGGCTACACCTTC.

The rearrangement links TRBV11-2 to TRBJ1-1; unclear D gene. The length of the CDR3 is 13 residues. Germline-derived CDR1 and CDR2 are SGHAT and FQNNGV. V was clipped by 3 bases and J by 6 bases, with 11 bases between them. The CDR3 here is CASSFPRGAEAFF. As DNA, the CDR3 is TGTGCCAGCAGCTTTCCCAGAGGCGCTGAAGCTTTCTTT.

The J gene is TRBJ2-1, the V gene TRBV24-1, with 11 nucleotides matching TRBD2. CDR1 is KGHDR and CDR2 is SFDVKD in the germline V gene. V trimming: 7 bases; J trimming: 3 bases; junction bases outside the gene matches: 10. This CDR3 comprises 17 residues. The CDR3 coding sequence is TGTGCCACCAGATCGCGGGGCGGACTAGCGGGCTACAATGAGCAGTTCTTC. Residues: CATRSRGGLAGYNEQFF.

The rearrangement links TRBV5-1 to TRBJ2-5; 9 bases are shared with TRBD1. CDR3 length equals 14 residues. V lost 2 bases and J lost 7; bases outside the gene matches: 6. Germline V gene data show CDR1 as SGHRS and CDR2 as YFSETQ. CDR3 sequence (DNA): TGCGCCAGCAGCTTAACGACGGGACAGGGGACCCAGTACTTC. The encoded protein is CASSLTTGQGTQYF.

The V gene is TRBV24-1, the J gene TRBJ2-7; D unclear. The V gene's germline CDR1 is KGHDR and CDR2 SFDVKD. V lost 0 bases and J lost 6, with 14 bases in between. The CDR3 consists of 15 residues. Here the CDR3 DNA reads TGTGCCACCAGTGATTTGCCGGGTTCCCAGTGCGAGCAGTACGTC. Residues: CATSDLPGSQCEQYV.

The rearrangement joins TRBV20-1 to TRBJ1-1, with D hard to call. The CDR3 totals 11 residues. Germline-derived CDR1 and CDR2 are DFQATT and SNEGSKA (reference sequence). With 6 bases removed from V and 1 base from J, the gap between germline ends came to 6 bases. The CDR3: CSALENTEAFF. The CDR3 DNA sequence: TGCAGTGCCCTAGAGAACACTGAAGCTTTCTTT.

The rearrangement uses TRBV20-1 and TRBJ1-2, with TRBD1 matching 9 bases. V lost 6 bases, J lost 8 bases, and 4 bases stayed unmatched. Germline V gene sequence: CDR1 DFQATT, CDR2 SNEGSKA (reference sequence). The CDR3 consists of 11 residues. This CDR3 reads CSAGTGRGYTF. CDR3 nucleotide sequence: TGCAGTGCCGGGACAGGGAGAGGCTACACCTTC.

The chain links TRBV4-3 to TRBJ2-1; D not certain. This CDR3 has 16 residues. V lost 4 bases and J lost 3, with 16 bases in between. Germline CDR1 and CDR2: LGHNA and YSLEER. CDR3: CASSRMAASRYNEQFF. DNA of the CDR3: TGCGCCAGCAGCCGGATGGCGGCTAGTCGCTACAATGAGCAGTTCTTC.

The chain combines TRBV9 with TRBJ1-1; D is undetermined. Deletions cut 0 bases from V and 4 bases from J, with 10 bases between. Germline values: CDR1 SGDLS, CDR2 YYNGEE. The CDR3 is 14 residues long. CDR3 region: CASSVASTGTEAFF. The CDR3, as DNA: TGTGCCAGCAGCGTAGCATCAACTGGCACTGAAGCTTTCTTT. The whole variable domain, filled in from reference TRBV9 and TRBJ1-1, reads DSGVTQTPKHLITATGQRVTLRCSPRSGDLSVYWYQQSLDQGLQFLIQYYNGEERAKGNILERFSAQQFPDLHSELNLSSLELGDSALYFCASSVASTGTEAFFGQGTRLTVV.

The chain joins TRBV2 to TRBJ1-1; 7 bases are shared with TRBD1. Germline CDR1 is SNHLY and CDR2 is FYNNEI. With V trimmed by 7 bases and J by 2 bases, 7 bases remained unmatched. CDR3 size: 14 residues. In nucleotides, the CDR3 is TGTGCCAGCATTACCCAGGGGGGAAACACTGAAGCTTTCTTT. Its protein product is CASITQGGNTEAFF.

The V call is TRBV5-5, the J call TRBJ2-7; D is possibly TRBD2 (5 bases). In germline, CDR1 is SGHKS, CDR2 YYEKEE (reference sequence). The CDR3 consists of 16 residues. V dropped 3 bases and J dropped 0 bases, with 16 bases sitting between them. The CDR3 reads CASSSRVGQISYEQYF. CDR3 bases: TGTGCCAGCAGCTCGAGGGTCGGGCAGATCTCCTACGAGCAGTACTTC.

This chain joins TRBV9 and TRBJ2-3; D is uncertain. This CDR3 spans 16 amino acids. V dropped 0 bases and J dropped 2 bases, with 13 bases sitting between them. Germline CDR1 reads SGDLS; CDR2 reads YYNGEE. CDR3 in DNA: TGTGCCAGCAGCGTAGAGAACTCTTACTTCACAGATACGCAGTATTTT. This gives the protein CASSVENSYFTDTQYF.

The chain couples TRBV29-1 to TRBJ1-1; a weak D match, TRBD1 (5 bases). V was shortened by 5 bases and J by 5 bases, with 18 bases between the two germline ends. This CDR3 has 14 residues. Per germline, CDR1 SQVTM and CDR2 ANQGSEA. This chain's CDR3 is CSVSETGGWTEAFF. CDR3 bases: TGCAGCGTTTCTGAAACAGGAGGGTGGACTGAAGCTTTCTTT. Full variable domain (missing parts from reference TRBV29-1 and TRBJ1-1): SAVISQKPSRDICQRGTSLTIQCQVDSQVTMMFWYRQQPGQSLTLIATANQGSEATYESGFVIDKFPISRPNLTFSTLTVSNMSPEDSSIYLCSVSETGGWTEAFFGQGTRLTVV.

The chain links TRBV10-3 to TRBJ1-1, with a tentative D call TRBD1 (5 bases). The germline V and J ends were trimmed by 6 bases and 1 base, with 6 bases remaining between them. CDR1 and CDR2 from the germline V gene are ENHRY and SYGVKD. The length of the CDR3 is 12 residues. CDR3 amino acids: CAISQGNTEAFF. CDR3 DNA: TGTGCCATCAGCCAGGGGAACACTGAAGCTTTCTTT.

The chain is built from TRBV6-5 and TRBJ1-5; D might be TRBD1 (5 bases). V was clipped by 10 bases and J by 0 bases, with 10 bases between them. In germline, CDR1 is MNHEY, CDR2 SVGAGI. The CDR3 totals 13 residues. The CDR3 is CANTGYSNQPQHF. CDR3 in DNA: TGTGCCAACACAGGTTATAGCAATCAGCCCCAGCATTTT.

The J gene is TRBJ1-5, the V gene TRBV19; 7 bases are shared with TRBD1. In germline, CDR1 is LNHDA, CDR2 SQIVND (reference sequence). Unmatched junction bases numbered 9, after V lost 5 bases and J lost 2 bases. The CDR3 consists of 16 residues. This CDR3 reads CASSHYNRGGNQPQHF. The CDR3 DNA sequence: TGTGCCAGTAGTCATTATAACAGGGGTGGCAATCAGCCCCAGCATTTT. Drawing the rest from reference TRBV19 and TRBJ1-5, the complete variable domain is DGGITQSPKYLFRKEGQNVTLSCEQNLNHDAMYWYRQDPGQGLRLIYYSQIVNDFQKGDIAEGYSVSREKKESFPLTVTSAQKNPTAFYLCASSHYNRGGNQPQHFGDGTRLSIL.

The J gene is TRBJ2-7, the V gene TRBV7-9; D possibly corresponds to TRBD1 (6 bases). V was clipped by 4 bases and J by 5 bases, with 18 bases between them. The CDR3 covers 15 residues. From germline, CDR1 is SEHNR and CDR2 FQNEAQ (reference sequence). CDR3: CASSSDMLRTDEQYF. CDR3 nucleotides: TGTGCCAGCAGCTCAGATATGCTTCGGACAGACGAGCAGTACTTC.

This clone was detected once. The V call is TRBV6-5, the J call TRBJ2-3; 8 nucleotides agree with TRBD2. The V gene's germline CDR1 is MNHEY and CDR2 SVGAGI. The CDR3 runs 14 residues. Trimming at V came to 7 bases and at J to 4 bases, leaving 7 bases not matched to a gene. The CDR3 region has the DNA TGTGCCAGCATCCTGACTAGCGCTCCAGATACGCAGTATTTT. Its translation: CASILTSAPDTQYF.

The chain uses TRBV6-5 and TRBJ1-2, with D maybe TRBD1 (6 bases). This CDR3 contains 13 residues. V lost 9 bases to trimming and J lost 4 bases, with 15 bases between them. The germline V gene has CDR1 MNHEY and CDR2 SVGAGI. The CDR3 spells CASTGQNVYGYTF. For the CDR3, the DNA is TGTGCCAGTACCGGACAGAACGTCTATGGCTACACCTTC.

The chain has TRBV7-9 and TRBJ2-2; 8 bases agree with TRBD1. Losses at the gene ends were 5 bases for V and 6 bases for J; bases not matched to a gene: 5. Germline-derived CDR1 and CDR2 are SEHNR and FQNEAQ (reference sequence). The CDR3 is made up of 14 amino acids. The CDR3 coding sequence is TGTGCCAGCAGCCCGGACAGGGAATCCGGGGAGCTGTTTTTT. It specifies CASSPDRESGELFF.

The chain is built from TRBV18 and TRBJ2-5; maybe TRBD2 (5 bases). Trimming removed 2 bases at V and 5 bases at J, with 15 bases between. Germline V lookup: CDR1 KGHSH, CDR2 LQKENI. The CDR3 extends over 15 amino acids. The CDR3 DNA is TGTGCCAGCTCACCATTCTACGGGGATTCGGAGACCCAGTACTTC. Translated, it gives CASSPFYGDSETQYF.